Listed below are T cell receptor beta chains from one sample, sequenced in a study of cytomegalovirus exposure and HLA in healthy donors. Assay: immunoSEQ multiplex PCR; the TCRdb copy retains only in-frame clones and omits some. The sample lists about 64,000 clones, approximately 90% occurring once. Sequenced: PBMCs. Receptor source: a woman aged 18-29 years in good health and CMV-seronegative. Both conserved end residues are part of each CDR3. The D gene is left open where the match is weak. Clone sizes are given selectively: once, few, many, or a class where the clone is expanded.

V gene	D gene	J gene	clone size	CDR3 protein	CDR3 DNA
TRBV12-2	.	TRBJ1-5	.	CASRLNTGQGLYSNQPQHF	TGTGCAAGTCGCCTGAATACGGGACAGGGACTTTATAGCAATCAGCCCCAGCATTTT
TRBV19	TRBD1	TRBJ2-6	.	CASSTTGAGANVLTF	TGTGCCAGTAGTACCACAGGGGCTGGGGCCAACGTCCTGACTTTC
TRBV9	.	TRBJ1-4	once	CASSLSIGGPFNEKLFF	TGTGCCAGCAGCCTTTCCATTGGAGGGCCCTTTAATGAAAAACTGTTTTTT
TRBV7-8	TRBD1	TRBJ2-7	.	CASSRNNRGLYEQYF	TGTGCCAGCAGCCGTAACAACAGGGGGCTCTACGAGCAGTACTTC
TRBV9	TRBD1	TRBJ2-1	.	CASGTGNEQFF	TGTGCCAGCGGGACAGGCAATGAGCAGTTCTTC
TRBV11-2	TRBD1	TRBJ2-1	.	CASSLVVGPGQSSYNEQFF	TGTGCCAGCAGCTTAGTAGTAGGTCCGGGACAGAGCTCCTACAATGAGCAGTTCTTC
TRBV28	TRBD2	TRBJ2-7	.	CASSLRLGGPSGNFSYEQYF	TGTGCCAGCAGTTTAAGGCTCGGGGGGCCTAGCGGGAACTTCTCCTACGAGCAGTACTTC
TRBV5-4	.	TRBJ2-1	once	CASTLGALYNEQFF	TGTGCCAGCACTTTGGGGGCCCTCTACAATGAGCAGTTCTTC
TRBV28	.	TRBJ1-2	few	CASSPWGPLGGYTF	TGTGCCAGCAGTCCCTGGGGCCCATTGGGGGGCTACACCTTC
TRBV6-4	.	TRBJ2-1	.	CASSEGPFNEQFF	TGTGCCAGCAGTGAGGGGCCTTTCAATGAGCAGTTCTTC
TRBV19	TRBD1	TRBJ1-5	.	CASSLVQGHQPQHF	TGTGCCAGTAGTCTTGTACAGGGGCATCAGCCCCAGCATTTT
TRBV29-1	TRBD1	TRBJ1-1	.	CSVRNRGRNTEAFF	TGCAGCGTTCGCAACAGGGGGCGCAACACTGAAGCTTTCTTT
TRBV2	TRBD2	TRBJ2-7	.	CASSDSGGIHEQYF	TGTGCCAGCAGTGATAGCGGGGGGATCCACGAGCAGTACTTC
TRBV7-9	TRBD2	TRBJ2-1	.	CASSLAGLPSNEQFF	TGTGCCAGCAGCCTAGCGGGACTACCTTCGAATGAGCAGTTCTTC
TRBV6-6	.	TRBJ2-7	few	CASSFGGPGEQYF	TGTGCCAGCAGTTTCGGAGGGCCGGGGGAGCAGTACTTC
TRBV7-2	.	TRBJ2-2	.	CASSLVLSGTGELFF	TGTGCCAGCAGCTTAGTCCTCTCGGGCACCGGGGAGCTGTTTTTT
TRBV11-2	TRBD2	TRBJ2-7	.	CASSLDLRLAISYEQYF	TGTGCCAGCAGCTTAGATTTGAGACTAGCGATCTCCTACGAGCAGTACTTC
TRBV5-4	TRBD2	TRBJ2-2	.	CASSPASGRGSTGELFF	TGTGCCAGCAGTCCCGCTAGCGGGAGGGGCTCCACCGGGGAGCTGTTTTTT
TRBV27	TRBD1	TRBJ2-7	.	CASSFLHGTGIPYEQYF	TGTGCCAGCAGTTTCCTCCACGGGACAGGGATCCCCTACGAGCAGTACTTC
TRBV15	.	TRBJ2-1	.	CATSREQTRGSYNEQFF	TGTGCCACCAGCAGAGAACAAACCAGGGGCTCCTACAATGAGCAGTTCTTC